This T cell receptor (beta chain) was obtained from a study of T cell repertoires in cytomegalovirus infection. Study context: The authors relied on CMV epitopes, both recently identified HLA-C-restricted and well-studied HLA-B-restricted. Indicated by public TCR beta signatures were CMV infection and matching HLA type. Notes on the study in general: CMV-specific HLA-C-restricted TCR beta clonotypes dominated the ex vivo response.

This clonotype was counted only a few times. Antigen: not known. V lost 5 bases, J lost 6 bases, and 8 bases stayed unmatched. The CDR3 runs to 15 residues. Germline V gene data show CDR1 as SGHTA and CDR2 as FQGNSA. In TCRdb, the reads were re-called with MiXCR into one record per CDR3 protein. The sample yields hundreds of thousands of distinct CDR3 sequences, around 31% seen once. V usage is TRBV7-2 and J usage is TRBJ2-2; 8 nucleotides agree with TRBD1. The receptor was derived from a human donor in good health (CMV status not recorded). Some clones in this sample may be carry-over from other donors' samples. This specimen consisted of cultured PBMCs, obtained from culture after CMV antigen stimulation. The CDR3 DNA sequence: TGTGCCAGCAGCCCGCGACAGGGGCGGGCCGGGGAGCTGTTTTTT. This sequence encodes CASSPRQGRAGELFF. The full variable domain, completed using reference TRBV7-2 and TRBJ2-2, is GAGVSQSPSNKVTEKGKDVELRCDPISGHTALYWYRQSLGQGLEFLIYFQGNSAPDKSGLPSDRFSAERTGGSVSTLTIQRTQQEDSAVYLCASSPRQGRAGELFFGEGSRLTVL.